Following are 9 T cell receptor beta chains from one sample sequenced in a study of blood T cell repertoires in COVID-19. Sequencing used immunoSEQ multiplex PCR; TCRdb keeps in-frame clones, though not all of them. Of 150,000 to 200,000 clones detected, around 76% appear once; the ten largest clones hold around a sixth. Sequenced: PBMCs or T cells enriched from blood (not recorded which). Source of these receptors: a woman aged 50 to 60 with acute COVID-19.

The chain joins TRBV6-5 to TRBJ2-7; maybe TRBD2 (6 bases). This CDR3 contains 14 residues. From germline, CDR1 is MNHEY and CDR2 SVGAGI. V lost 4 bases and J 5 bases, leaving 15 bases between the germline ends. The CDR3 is CASSSRWRGDEQYV. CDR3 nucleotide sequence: TGTGCCAGCAGTTCACGGTGGCGCGGGGACGAGCAGTACGTC.

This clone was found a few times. DNA for the CDR3: TGCGCCAGCAGCATATGGGGACAGGGGGGCAACACTGAAGCTTTCTTT. This codes for CASSIWGQGGNTEAFF. V and J are TRBV5-1 and TRBJ1-1; 11 bases fit TRBD1. The CDR3 runs 16 residues. Per germline, CDR1 SGHRS and CDR2 YFSETQ. Trimming took 4 bases from V and 2 from J; bases not matched to a gene: 7.

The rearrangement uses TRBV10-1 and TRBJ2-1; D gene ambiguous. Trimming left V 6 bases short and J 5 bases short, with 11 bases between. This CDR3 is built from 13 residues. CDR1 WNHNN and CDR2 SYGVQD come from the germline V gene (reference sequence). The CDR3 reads CASSADLNNEQFF. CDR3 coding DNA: TGCGCCAGCAGCGCCGACTTGAACAATGAGCAGTTCTTC.

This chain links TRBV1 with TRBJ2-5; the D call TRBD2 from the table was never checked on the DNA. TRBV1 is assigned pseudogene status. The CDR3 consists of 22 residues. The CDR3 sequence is CTSSQDVARLCSFTHSKETQYF. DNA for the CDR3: TGCACCAGCAGCCAAGATGTAGCCCGACTTTGTTCCTTCACCCACTCCAAAGAGACCCAGTACTTC.

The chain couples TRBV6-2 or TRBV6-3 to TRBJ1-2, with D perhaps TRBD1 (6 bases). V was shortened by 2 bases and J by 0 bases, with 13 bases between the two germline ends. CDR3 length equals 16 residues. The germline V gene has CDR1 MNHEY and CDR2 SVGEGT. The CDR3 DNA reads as TGTGCCAGCAGTTACCCCGGTCGACAGGCTAACTATGGCTACACCTTC. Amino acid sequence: CASSYPGRQANYGYTF.

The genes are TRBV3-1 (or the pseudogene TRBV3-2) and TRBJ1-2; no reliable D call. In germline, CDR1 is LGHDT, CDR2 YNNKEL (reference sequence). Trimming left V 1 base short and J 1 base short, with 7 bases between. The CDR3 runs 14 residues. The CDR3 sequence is CASSQGTVNYGYTF. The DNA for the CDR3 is TGTGCCAGCAGCCAAGGAACTGTTAACTATGGCTACACCTTC.

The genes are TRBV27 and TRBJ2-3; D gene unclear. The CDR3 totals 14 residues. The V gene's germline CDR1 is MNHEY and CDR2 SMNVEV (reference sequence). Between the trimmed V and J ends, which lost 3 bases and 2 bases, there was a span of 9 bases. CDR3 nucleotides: TGTGCCAGCAGTTTGCTGGCTTTCACAGATACGCAGTATTTT. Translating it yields CASSLLAFTDTQYF.

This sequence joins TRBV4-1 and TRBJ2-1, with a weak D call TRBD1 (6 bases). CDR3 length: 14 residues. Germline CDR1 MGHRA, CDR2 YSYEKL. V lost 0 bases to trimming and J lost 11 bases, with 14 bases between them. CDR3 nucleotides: TGCGCCAGCAGCCAAGATCTGGGAACAGGGAAGCAGTTCTTC. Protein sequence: CASSQDLGTGKQFF.

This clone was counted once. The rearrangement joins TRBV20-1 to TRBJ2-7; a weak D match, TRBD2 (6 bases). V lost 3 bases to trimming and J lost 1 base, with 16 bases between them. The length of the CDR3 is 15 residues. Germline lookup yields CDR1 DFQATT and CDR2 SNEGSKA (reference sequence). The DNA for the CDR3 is TGCAGTGCTAGTCCCCGGGACTCGACTTCCTACGAGCAGTACGTC. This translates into CSASPRDSTSYEQYV.